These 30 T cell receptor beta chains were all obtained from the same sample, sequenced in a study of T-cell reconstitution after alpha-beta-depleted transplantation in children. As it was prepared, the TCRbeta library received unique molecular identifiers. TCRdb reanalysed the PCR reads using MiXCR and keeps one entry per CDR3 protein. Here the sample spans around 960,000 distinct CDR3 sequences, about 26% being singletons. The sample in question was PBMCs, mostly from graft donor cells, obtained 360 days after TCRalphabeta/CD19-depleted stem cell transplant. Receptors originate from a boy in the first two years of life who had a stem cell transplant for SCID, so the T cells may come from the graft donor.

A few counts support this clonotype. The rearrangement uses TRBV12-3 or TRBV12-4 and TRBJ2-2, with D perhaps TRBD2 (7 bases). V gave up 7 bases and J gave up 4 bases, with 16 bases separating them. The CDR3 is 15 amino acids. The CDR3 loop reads CASNKGRGSTGELFF. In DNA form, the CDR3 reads TGTGCCAGCAACAAAGGGAGGGGGTCCACCGGGGAGCTGTTTTTT.

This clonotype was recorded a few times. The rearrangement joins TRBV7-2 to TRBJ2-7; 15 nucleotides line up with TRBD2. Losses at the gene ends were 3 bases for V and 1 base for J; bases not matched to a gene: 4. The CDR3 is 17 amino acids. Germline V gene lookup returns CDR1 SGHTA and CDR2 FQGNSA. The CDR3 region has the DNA TGTGCCAGCAGCTTGGGGACTAGCGGGGGGCAATCCTACGAGCAGTACTTC. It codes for CASSLGTSGGQSYEQYF.

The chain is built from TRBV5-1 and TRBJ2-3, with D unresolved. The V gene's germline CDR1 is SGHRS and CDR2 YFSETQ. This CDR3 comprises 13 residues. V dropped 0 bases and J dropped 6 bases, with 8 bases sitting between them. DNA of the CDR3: TGCGCCAGCAGCTTGGTGATTTCCGATACGCAGTATTTT. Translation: CASSLVISDTQYF.

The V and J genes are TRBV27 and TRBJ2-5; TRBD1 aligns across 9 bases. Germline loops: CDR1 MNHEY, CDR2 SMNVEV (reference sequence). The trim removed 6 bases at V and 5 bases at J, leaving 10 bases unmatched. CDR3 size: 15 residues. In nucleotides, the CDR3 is TGTGCCAGCAGACTAAACAGGGGGCGCGGGGAGACCCAGTACTTC. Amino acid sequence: CASRLNRGRGETQYF.

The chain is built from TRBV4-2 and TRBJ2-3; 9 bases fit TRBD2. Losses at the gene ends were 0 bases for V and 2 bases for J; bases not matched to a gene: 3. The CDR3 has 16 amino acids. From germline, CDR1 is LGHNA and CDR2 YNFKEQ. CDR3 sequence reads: CASSQDGTSHTDTQYF. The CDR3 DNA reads TGTGCCAGCAGCCAAGACGGGACTAGCCACACAGATACGCAGTATTTT.

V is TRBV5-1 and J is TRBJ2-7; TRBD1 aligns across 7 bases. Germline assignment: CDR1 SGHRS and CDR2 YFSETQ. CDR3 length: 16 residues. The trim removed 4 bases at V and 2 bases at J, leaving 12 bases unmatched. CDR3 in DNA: TGCGCCAGCAGCAGGACAGGAGGAGTGGGAACCTACGAGCAGTACTTC. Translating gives CASSRTGGVGTYEQYF.

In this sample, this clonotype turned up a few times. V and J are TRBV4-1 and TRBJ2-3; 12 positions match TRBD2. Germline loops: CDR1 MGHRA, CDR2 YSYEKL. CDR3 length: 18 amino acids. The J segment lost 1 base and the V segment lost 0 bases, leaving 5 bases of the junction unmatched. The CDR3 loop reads CASSQELAGGPRTDTQYF. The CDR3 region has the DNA TGCGCCAGCAGCCAAGAACTAGCGGGGGGCCCCCGCACAGATACGCAGTATTTT.

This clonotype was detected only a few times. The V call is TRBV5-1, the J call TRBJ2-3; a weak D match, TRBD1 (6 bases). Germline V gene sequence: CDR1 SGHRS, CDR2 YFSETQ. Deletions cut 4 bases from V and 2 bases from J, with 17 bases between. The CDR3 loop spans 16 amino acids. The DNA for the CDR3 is TGCGCCAGCAGCCACAATACAGGGCCTGCCACAGATACGCAGTATTTT. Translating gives CASSHNTGPATDTQYF. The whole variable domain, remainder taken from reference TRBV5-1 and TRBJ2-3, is KAGVTQTPRYLIKTRGQQVTLSCSPISGHRSVSWYQQTPGQGLQFLFEYFSETQRNKGNFPGRFSGRQFSNSRSEMNVSTLELGDSALYLCASSHNTGPATDTQYFGPGTRLTVL.

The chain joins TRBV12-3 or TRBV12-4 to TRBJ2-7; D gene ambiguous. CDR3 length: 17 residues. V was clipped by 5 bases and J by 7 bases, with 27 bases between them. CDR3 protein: CASSPSLDRTPRREQYF. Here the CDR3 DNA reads TGTGCCAGCAGTCCATCGCTGGATCGGACCCCCCGAAGGGAGCAGTACTTC.

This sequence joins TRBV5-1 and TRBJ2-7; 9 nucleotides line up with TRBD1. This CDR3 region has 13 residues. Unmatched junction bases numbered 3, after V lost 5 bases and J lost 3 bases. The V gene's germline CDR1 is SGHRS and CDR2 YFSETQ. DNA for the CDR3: TGCGCCAGCAGAGCGGACAGGGGCTACGAGCAGTACTTC. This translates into CASRADRGYEQYF.

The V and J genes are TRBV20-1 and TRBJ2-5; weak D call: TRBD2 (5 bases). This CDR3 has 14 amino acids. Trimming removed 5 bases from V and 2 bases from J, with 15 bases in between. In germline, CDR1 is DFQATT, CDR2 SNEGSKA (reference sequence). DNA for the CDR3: TGCAGTGCTGGGGAGAGGACCCGACAAGAGACCCAGTACTTC. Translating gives CSAGERTRQETQYF.

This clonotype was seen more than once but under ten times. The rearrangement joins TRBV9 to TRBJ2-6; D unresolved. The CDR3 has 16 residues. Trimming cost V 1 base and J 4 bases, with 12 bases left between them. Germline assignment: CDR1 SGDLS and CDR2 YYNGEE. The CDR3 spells CASSVKSKGGANVLTF. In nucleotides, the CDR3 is TGTGCCAGCAGCGTAAAGAGCAAGGGAGGGGCCAACGTCCTGACTTTC. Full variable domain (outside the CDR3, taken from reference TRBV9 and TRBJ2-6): DSGVTQTPKHLITATGQRVTLRCSPRSGDLSVYWYQQSLDQGLQFLIQYYNGEERAKGNILERFSAQQFPDLHSELNLSSLELGDSALYFCASSVKSKGGANVLTFGAGSRLTVL.

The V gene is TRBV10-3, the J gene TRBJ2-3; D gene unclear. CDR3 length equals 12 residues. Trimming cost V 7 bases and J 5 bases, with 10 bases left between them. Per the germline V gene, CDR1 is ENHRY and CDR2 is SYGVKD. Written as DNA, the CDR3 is TGTGCCATCAAAGGGCCCAGAGATACGCAGTATTTT. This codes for CAIKGPRDTQYF.

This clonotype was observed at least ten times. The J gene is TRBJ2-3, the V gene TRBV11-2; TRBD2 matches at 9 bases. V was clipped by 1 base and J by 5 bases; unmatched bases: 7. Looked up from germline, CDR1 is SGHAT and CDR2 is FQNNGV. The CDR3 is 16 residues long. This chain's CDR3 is CASSLGPSGAGDTQYF. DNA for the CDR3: TGTGCCAGCAGCTTAGGCCCTAGCGGGGCAGGAGATACGCAGTATTTT.

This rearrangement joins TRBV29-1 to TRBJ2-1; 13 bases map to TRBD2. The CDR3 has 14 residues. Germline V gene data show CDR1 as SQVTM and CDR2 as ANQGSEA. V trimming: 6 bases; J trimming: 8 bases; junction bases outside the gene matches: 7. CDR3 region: CSVRTSGGLHEQFF. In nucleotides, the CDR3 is TGCAGCGTGAGGACTAGCGGGGGACTACATGAGCAGTTCTTC.

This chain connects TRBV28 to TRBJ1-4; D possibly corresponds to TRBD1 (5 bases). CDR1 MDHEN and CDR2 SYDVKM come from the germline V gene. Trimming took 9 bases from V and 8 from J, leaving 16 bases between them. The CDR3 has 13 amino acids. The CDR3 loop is CASLRVIPEKLFF. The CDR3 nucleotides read TGTGCCAGTCTCAGGGTAATACCCGAAAAACTGTTTTTT.

The CDR3 is CASSYMTGTGFNQPQHF. DNA for the CDR3: TGTGCCAGCAGTTACATGACCGGGACAGGGTTTAATCAGCCCCAGCATTTT. The rearrangement joins TRBV28 to TRBJ1-5; 9 bases map to TRBD1. J lost 4 bases, V lost 4 bases, and 11 bases had no gene match. The CDR3 covers 17 residues. Germline V gives CDR1 MDHEN, CDR2 SYDVKM.

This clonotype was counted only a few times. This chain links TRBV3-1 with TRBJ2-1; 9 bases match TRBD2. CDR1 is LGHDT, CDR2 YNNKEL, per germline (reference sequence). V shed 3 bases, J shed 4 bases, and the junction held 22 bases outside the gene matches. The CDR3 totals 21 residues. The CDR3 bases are TGTGCCAGCAGCCAGCGCTCTAGCGGGAATCTCCCCTTAAGGTCTTACAATGAGCAGTTCTTC. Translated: CASSQRSSGNLPLRSYNEQFF.

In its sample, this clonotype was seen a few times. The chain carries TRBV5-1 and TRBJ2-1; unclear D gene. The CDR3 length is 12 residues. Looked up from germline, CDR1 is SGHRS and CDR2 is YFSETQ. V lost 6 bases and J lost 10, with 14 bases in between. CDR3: CASTARVFEQFF. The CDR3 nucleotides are TGCGCCAGCACAGCTAGGGTTTTCGAGCAGTTCTTC.

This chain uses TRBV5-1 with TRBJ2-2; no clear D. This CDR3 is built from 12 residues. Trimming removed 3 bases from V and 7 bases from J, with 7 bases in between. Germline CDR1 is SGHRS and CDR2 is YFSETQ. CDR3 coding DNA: TGCGCCAGCAGCTCAGAGCACGGGGAGCTGTTTTTT. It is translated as CASSSEHGELFF.

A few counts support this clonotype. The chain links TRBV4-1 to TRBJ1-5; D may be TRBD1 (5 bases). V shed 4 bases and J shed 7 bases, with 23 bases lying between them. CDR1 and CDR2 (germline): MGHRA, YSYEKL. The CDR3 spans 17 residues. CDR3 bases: TGCGCCAGCAGCCCAGTTTTTGTAGGGACGACTGGACAGCCCCAGCATTTT. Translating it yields CASSPVFVGTTGQPQHF.

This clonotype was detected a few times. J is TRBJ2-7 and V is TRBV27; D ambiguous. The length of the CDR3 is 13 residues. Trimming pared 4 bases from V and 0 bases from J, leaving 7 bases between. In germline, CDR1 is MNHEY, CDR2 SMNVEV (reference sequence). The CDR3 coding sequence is TGTGCCAGCAGTTCTCTTTACTCCTACGAGCAGTACTTC. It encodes CASSSLYSYEQYF.

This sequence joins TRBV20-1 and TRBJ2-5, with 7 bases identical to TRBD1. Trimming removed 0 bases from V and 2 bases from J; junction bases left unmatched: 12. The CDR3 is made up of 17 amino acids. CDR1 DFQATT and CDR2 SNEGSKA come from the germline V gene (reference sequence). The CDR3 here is CSARDPPKTGTQETQYF. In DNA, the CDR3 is TGCAGTGCTAGAGATCCTCCTAAGACAGGGACGCAAGAGACCCAGTACTTC.

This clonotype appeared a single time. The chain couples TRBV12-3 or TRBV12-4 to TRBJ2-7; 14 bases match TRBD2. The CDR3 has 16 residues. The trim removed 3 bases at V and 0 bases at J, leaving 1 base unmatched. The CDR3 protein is CASSFGTSGSSYEQYF. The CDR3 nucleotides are TGTGCCAGCAGTTTCGGGACTAGCGGGAGCTCCTACGAGCAGTACTTC.

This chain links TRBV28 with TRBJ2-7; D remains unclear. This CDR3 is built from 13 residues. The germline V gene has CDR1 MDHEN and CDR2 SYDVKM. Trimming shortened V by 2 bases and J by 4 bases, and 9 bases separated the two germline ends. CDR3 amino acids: CASSLRPAYEQYF. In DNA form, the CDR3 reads TGTGCCAGCAGTTTACGCCCCGCATACGAGCAGTACTTC.

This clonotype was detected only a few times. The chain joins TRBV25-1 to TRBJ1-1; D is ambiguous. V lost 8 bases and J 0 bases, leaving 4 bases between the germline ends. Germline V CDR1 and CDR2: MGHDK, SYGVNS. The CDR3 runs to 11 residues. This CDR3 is CASALNTEAFF. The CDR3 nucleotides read TGTGCCAGCGCCCTGAACACTGAAGCTTTCTTT.

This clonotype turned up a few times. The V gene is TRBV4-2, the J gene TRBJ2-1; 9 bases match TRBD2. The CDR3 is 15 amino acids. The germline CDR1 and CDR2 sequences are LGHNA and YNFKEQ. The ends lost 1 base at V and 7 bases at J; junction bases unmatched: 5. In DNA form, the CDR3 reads TGTGCCAGCAGCCAAGGCGGGGGGGCGGGGAATGAGCAGTTCTTC. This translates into CASSQGGGAGNEQFF.

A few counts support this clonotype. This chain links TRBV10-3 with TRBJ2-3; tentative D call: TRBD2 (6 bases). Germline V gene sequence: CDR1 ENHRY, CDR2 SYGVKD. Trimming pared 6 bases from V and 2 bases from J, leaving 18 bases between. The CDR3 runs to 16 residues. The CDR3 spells CAISAREMGSTDTQYF. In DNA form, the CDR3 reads TGTGCCATCAGCGCCCGGGAGATGGGGTCCACAGATACGCAGTATTTT.

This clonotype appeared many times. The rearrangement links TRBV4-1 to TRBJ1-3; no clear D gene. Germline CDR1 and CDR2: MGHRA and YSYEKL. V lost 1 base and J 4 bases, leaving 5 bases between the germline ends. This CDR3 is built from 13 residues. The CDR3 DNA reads TGCGCCAGCAGCCAAGCGAAGGGAAACACCATATATTTT. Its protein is CASSQAKGNTIYF.

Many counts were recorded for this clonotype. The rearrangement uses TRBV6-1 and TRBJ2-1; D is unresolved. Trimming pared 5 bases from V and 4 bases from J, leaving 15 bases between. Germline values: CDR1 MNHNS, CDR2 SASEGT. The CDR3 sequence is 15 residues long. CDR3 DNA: TGTGCCAGCAGTCCCTGGGATGGGATGTACAATGAGCAGTTCTTC. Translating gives CASSPWDGMYNEQFF.